The rows below give T cell receptor beta chains drawn from one sample of a study of cytomegalovirus exposure and HLA in healthy donors. Sequencing used immunoSEQ multiplex PCR; TCRdb keeps in-frame clones, though not all of them. The sample lists about 100,000 clones; roughly 80% were seen once. The source material was PBMCs. The receptors stem from a woman aged 55-69 years in good health and CMV-seronegative. Each CDR3 is given with its conserved first and last residue. Fields, in order: J gene, D gene, clone size, V gene, CDR3 DNA, CDR3 protein. A D gene is named only where the DNA matches it firmly. Size is omitted from some rows. Given values are once, few, many or a class for expanded clones.

j_gene: TRBJ1-4
d_gene: NA
abundance: few
v_gene: TRBV5-4
CDR3nt: TGTGCCAGCAGCTTAGAGGGGGGGCCGAATGAAAAACTGTTTTTT
CDR3aa: CASSLEGGPNEKLFF

j_gene: TRBJ1-1
d_gene: NA
abundance: NA
v_gene: TRBV28
CDR3nt: TGTGCCAGCAGTTTTGCGCCGGGGGAAACTGAAGCTTTCTTT
CDR3aa: CASSFAPGETEAFF

j_gene: TRBJ2-3
d_gene: NA
abundance: NA
v_gene: TRBV2
CDR3nt: TGTGCCAGCAGGGAGGGTAGCACAGATACGCAGTATTTT
CDR3aa: CASREGSTDTQYF

j_gene: TRBJ2-3
d_gene: NA
abundance: NA
v_gene: TRBV5-1
CDR3nt: TGCGCCAGCAGCTTGGCCGACTACACAGATACGCAGTATTTT
CDR3aa: CASSLADYTDTQYF

j_gene: TRBJ1-6
d_gene: NA
abundance: NA
v_gene: TRBV2
CDR3nt: TGTGCCAGCAGTGAAGTCCCAGGGCCCTATAATTCACCCCTCCACTTT
CDR3aa: CASSEVPGPYNSPLHF

j_gene: TRBJ1-5
d_gene: NA
abundance: NA
v_gene: TRBV28
CDR3nt: TGTGCCAGCAGTCCCTCGGACAGTAGCAATCAGCCCCAGCATTTT
CDR3aa: CASSPSDSSNQPQHF

j_gene: TRBJ1-2
d_gene: NA
abundance: once
v_gene: TRBV29-1
CDR3nt: TGCAGCGCTCGCGAGGGGGAAGGCTACACCTTC
CDR3aa: CSAREGEGYTF

j_gene: TRBJ2-5
d_gene: TRBD2
abundance: NA
v_gene: TRBV7-2
CDR3nt: TGTGCCAGCAGCCAGGGACTAGTCAGCGAGACCCAGTACTTC
CDR3aa: CASSQGLVSETQYF

j_gene: TRBJ1-2
d_gene: NA
abundance: NA
v_gene: TRBV9
CDR3nt: TGTGCCAGCAGCCCAGAGAAAACAGCATCCGCCTATGGCTACACCTTC
CDR3aa: CASSPEKTASAYGYTF

j_gene: TRBJ1-1
d_gene: NA
abundance: few
v_gene: TRBV5-1
CDR3nt: TGCGCCAGCAGCTTGGTGGCAGATAACACTGAAGCTTTCTTT
CDR3aa: CASSLVADNTEAFF

j_gene: TRBJ1-5
d_gene: NA
abundance: NA
v_gene: TRBV2
CDR3nt: TGTGCCAGCAGTGAAGCGGAGGTTACTCAGCCCCAGCATTTT
CDR3aa: CASSEAEVTQPQHF

j_gene: TRBJ2-7
d_gene: NA
abundance: NA
v_gene: TRBV7-2
CDR3nt: TGTGCCAGCAGCTTAGCGTTAAACGGGTACGAGCAGTACTTC
CDR3aa: CASSLALNGYEQYF

j_gene: TRBJ2-3
d_gene: NA
abundance: NA
v_gene: TRBV25-1
CDR3nt: TGTGCCAGCACCGCAGGGAATACGCAGTATTTT
CDR3aa: CASTAGNTQYF

j_gene: TRBJ2-2
d_gene: TRBD2
abundance: NA
v_gene: TRBV5-6
CDR3nt: TGTGCCAGCAGCTTGGAGCCAGCGGGGGGGCTAGTGGGCACCGGGGAGCTGTTTTTT
CDR3aa: CASSLEPAGGLVGTGELFF

j_gene: TRBJ1-5
d_gene: TRBD1
abundance: NA
v_gene: TRBV7-2
CDR3nt: TGTGCCAGCAGCGCCGGACAGGGAAGCAATCAGCCCCAGCATTTT
CDR3aa: CASSAGQGSNQPQHF

j_gene: TRBJ1-2
d_gene: NA
abundance: NA
v_gene: TRBV6-5
CDR3nt: TGTGCCAGCAGTTACGAGCCGACAGCCTATGGCTACACCTTC
CDR3aa: CASSYEPTAYGYTF

j_gene: TRBJ2-5
d_gene: NA
abundance: NA
v_gene: TRBV11-3
CDR3nt: TGTGCCAGCAGCTTAAACTCAGGGGAGACCCAGTACTTC
CDR3aa: CASSLNSGETQYF

j_gene: TRBJ2-1
d_gene: NA
abundance: NA
v_gene: TRBV27
CDR3nt: TGTGCCAGCAGTTTACGGGCGGGGTTCTACAATGAGCAGTTCTTC
CDR3aa: CASSLRAGFYNEQFF

j_gene: TRBJ1-2
d_gene: NA
abundance: NA
v_gene: TRBV30
CDR3nt: TGTGCCTGGAGCCCAAAGGGGTATGGCTACACCTTC
CDR3aa: CAWSPKGYGYTF

j_gene: TRBJ1-6
d_gene: TRBD1
abundance: NA
v_gene: TRBV5-6
CDR3nt: TGTGCCAGCAGCGGGACAGGCTCCTATAATTCACCCCTCCACTTT
CDR3aa: CASSGTGSYNSPLHF

j_gene: TRBJ2-3
d_gene: NA
abundance: NA
v_gene: TRBV2
CDR3nt: TGTGCCAGCTCCCGGTCCCCAGGGAGCACAGATACGCAGTATTTT
CDR3aa: CASSRSPGSTDTQYF

j_gene: TRBJ2-7
d_gene: TRBD2
abundance: NA
v_gene: TRBV4-1
CDR3nt: TGCGCCAGCAGCTACGGGACTAGCGGGAGCTACGAGCAGTACTTC
CDR3aa: CASSYGTSGSYEQYF

j_gene: TRBJ2-1
d_gene: TRBD2
abundance: NA
v_gene: TRBV28
CDR3nt: TGTGCCAGCAGTTTAATGGCGCTAGCGGGAAACAATGAGCAGTTCTTC
CDR3aa: CASSLMALAGNNEQFF

j_gene: TRBJ2-7
d_gene: NA
abundance: NA
v_gene: TRBV7-2
CDR3nt: TGTGCCAGCAGCCCCGGGAGACACGGTTTTGGTGAGCAGTACTTC
CDR3aa: CASSPGRHGFGEQYF

j_gene: TRBJ2-7
d_gene: NA
abundance: NA
v_gene: TRBV20-1
CDR3nt: TGCAGTGTCAGCTCGGGGAACGAGCAGTACTTC
CDR3aa: CSVSSGNEQYF

j_gene: TRBJ1-1
d_gene: TRBD1
abundance: NA
v_gene: TRBV6-5
CDR3nt: TGTGCCAGCAGTTATGGGGACAGGGGGAACACTGAAGCTTTCTTT
CDR3aa: CASSYGDRGNTEAFF

j_gene: TRBJ2-1
d_gene: TRBD1
abundance: NA
v_gene: TRBV7-2
CDR3nt: TGTGCCAGCAGCCCTCAACAGGGGGCCCCCTACAATGAGCAGTTCTTC
CDR3aa: CASSPQQGAPYNEQFF

j_gene: TRBJ2-7
d_gene: TRBD1
abundance: NA
v_gene: TRBV27
CDR3nt: TGTGCCAGCAGTGACAGGGACGAAAAGCAGTACTTC
CDR3aa: CASSDRDEKQYF

j_gene: TRBJ1-1
d_gene: NA
abundance: NA
v_gene: TRBV2
CDR3nt: TGTGCCAGCAGTGAAGGGTATCTGACAGGCCCTGAAGCTTTCTTT
CDR3aa: CASSEGYLTGPEAFF

j_gene: TRBJ2-1
d_gene: NA
abundance: few
v_gene: TRBV2
CDR3nt: TGTGCCAGCAGTTCACGGGGAGACGGCAATGAGCAGTTCTTC
CDR3aa: CASSSRGDGNEQFF

j_gene: TRBJ2-1
d_gene: TRBD2
abundance: NA
v_gene: TRBV6-5
CDR3nt: TGTGCCAGCAGTTACTCGATGCGGGGGGGCTGGAATGAGCAGTTCTTC
CDR3aa: CASSYSMRGGWNEQFF

j_gene: TRBJ1-5
d_gene: NA
abundance: few
v_gene: TRBV27
CDR3nt: TGTGCCAGCAGTTCTAGACGCGGGGGGGTCAGCAATCAGCCCCAGCATTTT
CDR3aa: CASSSRRGGVSNQPQHF

j_gene: TRBJ1-2
d_gene: TRBD1
abundance: NA
v_gene: TRBV29-1
CDR3nt: TGCAGCGTTGAAGATTGGGACAGCACTAACTATGGCTACACCTTC
CDR3aa: CSVEDWDSTNYGYTF

j_gene: TRBJ1-6
d_gene: TRBD1
abundance: NA
v_gene: TRBV4-3
CDR3nt: TGCGCCAGCAGCCCCGGGACAGGGGTTTCCTCCTATAATTCACCCCTCCACTTT
CDR3aa: CASSPGTGVSSYNSPLHF

j_gene: TRBJ2-2
d_gene: NA
abundance: NA
v_gene: TRBV27
CDR3nt: TGTGCCAGCAGTTTACTAGCGCCCGGGGAGCTGTTTTTT
CDR3aa: CASSLLAPGELFF

j_gene: TRBJ1-1
d_gene: NA
abundance: few
v_gene: TRBV4-3
CDR3nt: TGCGCCAGCAGCCAAACCAGCCAGGGTAACACTGAAGCTTTCTTT
CDR3aa: CASSQTSQGNTEAFF

j_gene: TRBJ1-3
d_gene: NA
abundance: NA
v_gene: TRBV27
CDR3nt: TGTGCCAGCAGTTTATCGGGGGGAACTGGAAACACCATATATTTT
CDR3aa: CASSLSGGTGNTIYF

j_gene: TRBJ2-7
d_gene: NA
abundance: NA
v_gene: TRBV7-9
CDR3nt: TGTGCCAGCAGCTTTACAGGATACGAGCAGTACTTC
CDR3aa: CASSFTGYEQYF

j_gene: TRBJ1-2
d_gene: NA
abundance: NA
v_gene: TRBV10-3
CDR3nt: TGTGCCATCAGTCCAGCGGGAAATGGCTACACCTTC
CDR3aa: CAISPAGNGYTF

j_gene: TRBJ2-1
d_gene: TRBD2
abundance: NA
v_gene: TRBV11-2
CDR3nt: TGTGCCAGCAGCTTTAGCGGGAGCGGCGATGAGCAGTTCTTC
CDR3aa: CASSFSGSGDEQFF

j_gene: TRBJ2-1
d_gene: TRBD2
abundance: NA
v_gene: TRBV18
CDR3nt: TGTGCCAGCTCACCACCTAGCGGGGGGGATAATGAGCAGTTCTTC
CDR3aa: CASSPPSGGDNEQFF

j_gene: TRBJ2-2
d_gene: TRBD1
abundance: NA
v_gene: TRBV7-2
CDR3nt: TGTGCCAGCAGCAACCGACAGGGTCGATCCGGGGAGCTGTTTTTT
CDR3aa: CASSNRQGRSGELFF

j_gene: TRBJ2-1
d_gene: NA
abundance: NA
v_gene: TRBV7-2
CDR3nt: TGTGCCAGCAGCTTAGGGGGGACTGCCTACAATGAGCAGTTCTTC
CDR3aa: CASSLGGTAYNEQFF

j_gene: TRBJ2-7
d_gene: NA
abundance: NA
v_gene: TRBV6-5
CDR3nt: TGTGCCAGCAGTTACGGGGCAGGGGCCCCCTACGAGCAGTACTTC
CDR3aa: CASSYGAGAPYEQYF

j_gene: TRBJ2-1
d_gene: NA
abundance: NA
v_gene: TRBV6-6
CDR3nt: TGTGCCAGCAGCCTCGACTATACCAATGAGCAGTTCTTC
CDR3aa: CASSLDYTNEQFF

j_gene: TRBJ1-2
d_gene: TRBD1
abundance: NA
v_gene: TRBV6-5
CDR3nt: TGTGCCAGCAGTCCCCGGGGACAGCATTTGAATGGCTACACCTTC
CDR3aa: CASSPRGQHLNGYTF

j_gene: TRBJ2-5
d_gene: NA
abundance: NA
v_gene: TRBV19
CDR3nt: TGTGCCAGTAGTATAGAAGGGGTGGAGACCCAGTACTTC
CDR3aa: CASSIEGVETQYF

j_gene: TRBJ1-2
d_gene: NA
abundance: once
v_gene: TRBV19
CDR3nt: TGTGCCAGTAGTATGGACAGACCCTATGGCTACACCTTC
CDR3aa: CASSMDRPYGYTF

j_gene: TRBJ2-3
d_gene: TRBD2
abundance: NA
v_gene: TRBV29-1
CDR3nt: TGCAGCGGGGGAGGGGCAGATACGCAGTATTTT
CDR3aa: CSGGGADTQYF

j_gene: TRBJ1-1
d_gene: NA
abundance: few
v_gene: TRBV14
CDR3nt: TGTGCCAGCAGCCAGGGGCGCAACACTGAAGCTTTCTTT
CDR3aa: CASSQGRNTEAFF

j_gene: TRBJ2-1
d_gene: TRBD2
abundance: NA
v_gene: TRBV13
CDR3nt: TGTGCCAGCAGCTTAACTAGCGCTGAGCAGTTCTTC
CDR3aa: CASSLTSAEQFF

j_gene: TRBJ1-2
d_gene: TRBD1
abundance: NA
v_gene: TRBV27
CDR3nt: TGTGCCAGCAGACAGGGGGCGCTGGGCTACACCTTC
CDR3aa: CASRQGALGYTF

j_gene: TRBJ1-1
d_gene: NA
abundance: NA
v_gene: TRBV7-9
CDR3nt: TGTGCCAGCAGGTATACGGGTACTGAAGCTTTCTTT
CDR3aa: CASRYTGTEAFF